This T cell receptor beta chain was identified during a study of cytomegalovirus exposure and HLA in healthy donors. Whole-study results and caveats: A later analysis reportedly found that, within productive TCRs, an Asian-associated ancestry cluster had fewer N-insertions than the mean observed across the roughly 690 donors. Most TCR sequences showed up rarely, but some public TCRs showed up in many donors. It was only CMV serostatus that was available as immune exposure information.

Worth noting for this clone: Its matching antigen is unknown.

The CDR3 length is 14 residues. V shed 7 bases and J 5 bases; nucleotides not matched to a gene: 9. Germline values: CDR1 SQVTM, CDR2 ANQGSEA. Vbeta (60) and Jbeta (13) primers were used in the PCR. Assay: immunoSEQ multiplex PCR; the TCRdb copy retains only in-frame clones and omits some. This sample's table has some 55,000 clones. The clonotype originates from a man aged 18 to 35 in good health and CMV-seropositive. The chain recombines TRBV29-1 with TRBJ2-1; TRBD2 agrees at 9 bases. Sample: PBMCs. This CDR3 reads CSARTSDPHNEQFF. As DNA, the CDR3 is TGCAGCGCGAGGACTAGCGATCCTCACAATGAGCAGTTCTTC.